The next 2 T cell receptor beta chains were all read from a single sample in a study of CD8 T cells in Susac syndrome. Reverse transcription used about 0.45 to 1 ug RNA and random hexamers. TCRdb called the immunoSEQ multiplex PCR reads again in MiXCR, with one record for every CDR3 protein. This sample yields around 230,000 distinct CDR3 sequences, of which about 96% are seen a single time; 0.08% to 0.11% belongs to the top ten. Sequencing was carried out using CD4+ T cells from PBMCs. The receptors were gathered from a human donor with Susac syndrome.

This chain connects TRBV9 to TRBJ1-2; the D is unclear. From germline, CDR1 is SGDLS and CDR2 YYNGEE. This CDR3 is 11 amino acids long. V lost 3 bases and J 8 bases, leaving 8 bases between the germline ends. The CDR3 DNA sequence: TGTGCCAGCAGCGGTAGTAAGGGCTACACCTTC. Encoded protein: CASSGSKGYTF. The whole variable domain, remainder taken from reference TRBV9 and TRBJ1-2, is DSGVTQTPKHLITATGQRVTLRCSPRSGDLSVYWYQQSLDQGLQFLIQYYNGEERAKGNILERFSAQQFPDLHSELNLSSLELGDSALYFCASSGSKGYTFGSGTRLTVV.

The V call is TRBV6-2 or TRBV6-3, the J call TRBJ2-5, with unresolved D. V lost 5 bases, J lost 5 bases, and 6 bases lay in between. The CDR3 spans 11 residues. Germline CDR1 is MNHEY and CDR2 is SVGEGT. CDR3 DNA sequence: TGTGCCAGCAGTGCCCGGGAGACCCAGTACTTC. Its translation: CASSARETQYF.